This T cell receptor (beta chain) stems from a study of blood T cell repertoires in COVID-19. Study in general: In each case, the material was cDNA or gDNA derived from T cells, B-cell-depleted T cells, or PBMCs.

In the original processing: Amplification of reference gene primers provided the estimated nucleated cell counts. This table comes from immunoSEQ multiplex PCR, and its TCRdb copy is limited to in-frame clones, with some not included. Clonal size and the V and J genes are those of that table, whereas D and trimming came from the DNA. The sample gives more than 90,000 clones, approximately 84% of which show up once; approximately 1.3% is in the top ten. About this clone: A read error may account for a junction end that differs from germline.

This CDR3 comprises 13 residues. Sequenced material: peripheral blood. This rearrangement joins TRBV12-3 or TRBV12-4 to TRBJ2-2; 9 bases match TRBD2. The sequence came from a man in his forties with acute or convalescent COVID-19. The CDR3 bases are TGTGCCAGCAGTTTAGAAATAGCGGGGGCGCTGTTTTTT. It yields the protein CASSLEIAGALFF.